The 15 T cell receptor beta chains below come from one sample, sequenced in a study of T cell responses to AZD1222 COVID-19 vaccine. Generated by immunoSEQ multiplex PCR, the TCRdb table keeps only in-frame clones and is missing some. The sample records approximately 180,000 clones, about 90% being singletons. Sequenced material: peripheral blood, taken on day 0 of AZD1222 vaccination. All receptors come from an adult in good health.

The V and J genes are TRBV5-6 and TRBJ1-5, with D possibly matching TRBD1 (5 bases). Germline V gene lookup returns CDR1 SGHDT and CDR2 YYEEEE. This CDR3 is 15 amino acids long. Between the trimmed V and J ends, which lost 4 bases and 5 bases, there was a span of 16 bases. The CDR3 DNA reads TGTGCCAGCAGCCTCCTAAGGGGCCGGGATCAGCCCCAGCATTTT. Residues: CASSLLRGRDQPQHF.

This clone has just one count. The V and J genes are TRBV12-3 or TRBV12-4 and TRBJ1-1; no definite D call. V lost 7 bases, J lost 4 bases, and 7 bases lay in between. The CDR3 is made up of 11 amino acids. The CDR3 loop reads CASNKGTEAFF. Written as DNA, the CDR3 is TGTGCCAGCAATAAGGGCACTGAAGCTTTCTTT.

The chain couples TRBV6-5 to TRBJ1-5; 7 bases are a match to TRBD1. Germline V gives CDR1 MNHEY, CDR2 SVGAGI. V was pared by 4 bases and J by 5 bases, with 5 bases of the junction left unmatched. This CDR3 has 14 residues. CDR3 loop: CASSSQGEDQPQHF. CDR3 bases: TGTGCCAGCAGTTCTCAGGGGGAGGATCAGCCCCAGCATTTT.

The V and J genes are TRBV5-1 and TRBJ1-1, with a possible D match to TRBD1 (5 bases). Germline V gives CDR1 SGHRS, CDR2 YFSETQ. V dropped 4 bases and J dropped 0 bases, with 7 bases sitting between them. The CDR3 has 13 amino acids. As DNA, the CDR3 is TGCGCCAGCAGCGGGGACCTGAACACTGAAGCTTTCTTT. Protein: CASSGDLNTEAFF.

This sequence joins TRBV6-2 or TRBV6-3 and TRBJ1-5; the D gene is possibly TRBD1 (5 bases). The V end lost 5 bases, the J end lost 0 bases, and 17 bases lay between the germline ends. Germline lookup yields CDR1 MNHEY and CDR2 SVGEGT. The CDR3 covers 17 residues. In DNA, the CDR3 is TGTGCCAGCAGTCTGACAGCATCATTCGATAGCAATCAGCCCCAGCATTTT. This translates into CASSLTASFDSNQPQHF.

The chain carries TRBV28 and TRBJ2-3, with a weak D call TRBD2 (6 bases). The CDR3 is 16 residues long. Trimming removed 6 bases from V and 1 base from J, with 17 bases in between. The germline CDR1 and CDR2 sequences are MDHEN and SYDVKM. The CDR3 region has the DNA TGTGCCAGCAGGCCTCCCCCGGGAGCTGGCACAGATACGCAGTATTTT. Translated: CASRPPPGAGTDTQYF.

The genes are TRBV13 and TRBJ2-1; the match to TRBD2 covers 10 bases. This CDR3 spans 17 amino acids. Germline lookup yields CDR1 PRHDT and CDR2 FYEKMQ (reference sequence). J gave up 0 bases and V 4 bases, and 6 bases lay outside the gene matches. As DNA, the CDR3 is TGTGCCAGCAGCTCACAACGACTAGCGGGCTCCTACAATGAGCAGTTCTTC. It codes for CASSSQRLAGSYNEQFF.

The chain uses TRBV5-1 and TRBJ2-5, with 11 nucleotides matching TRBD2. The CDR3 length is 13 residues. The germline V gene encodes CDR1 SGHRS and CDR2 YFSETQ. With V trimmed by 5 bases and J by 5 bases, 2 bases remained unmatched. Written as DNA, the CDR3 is TGCGCCAGCAGACTAGCGGGAGAGGAGACCCAGTACTTC. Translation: CASRLAGEETQYF.

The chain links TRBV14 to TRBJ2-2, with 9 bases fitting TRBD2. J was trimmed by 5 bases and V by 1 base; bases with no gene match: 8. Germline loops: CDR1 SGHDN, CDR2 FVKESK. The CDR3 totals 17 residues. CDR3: CASSQGLAGVGTGELFF. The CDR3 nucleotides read TGTGCCAGCAGCCAAGGCTTAGCGGGAGTGGGAACCGGGGAGCTGTTTTTT.

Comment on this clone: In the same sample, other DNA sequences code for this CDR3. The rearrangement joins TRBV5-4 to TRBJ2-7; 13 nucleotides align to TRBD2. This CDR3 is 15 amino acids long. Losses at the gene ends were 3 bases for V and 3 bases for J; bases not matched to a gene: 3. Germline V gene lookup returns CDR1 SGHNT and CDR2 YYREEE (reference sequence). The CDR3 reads CASSSGLAGVYEQYF. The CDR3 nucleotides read TGTGCCAGCAGCTCCGGACTAGCGGGAGTCTACGAGCAGTACTTC.

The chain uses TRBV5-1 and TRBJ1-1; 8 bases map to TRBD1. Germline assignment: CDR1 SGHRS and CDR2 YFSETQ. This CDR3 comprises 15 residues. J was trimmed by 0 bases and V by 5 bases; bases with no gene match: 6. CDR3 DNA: TGCGCCAGCAGGCCAGGGGGCGGAATGAACACTGAAGCTTTCTTT. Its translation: CASRPGGGMNTEAFF.

The chain's CDR3 is CASSLLERGLDEQYF. The CDR3 bases are TGTGCCAGCAGCTTGTTGGAACGAGGGCTCGACGAGCAGTACTTC. This chain joins TRBV5-6 and TRBJ2-7; TRBD2 is a possible D gene (5 bases). Germline values: CDR1 SGHDT, CDR2 YYEEEE. The length of the CDR3 is 15 residues. V lost 1 base, J lost 5 bases, and 16 bases lay in between. The full variable domain, in which reference TRBV5-6 and TRBJ2-7 provide the parts outside the CDR3, is DAGVTQSPTHLIKTRGQQVTLRCSPKSGHDTVSWYQQALGQGPQFIFQYYEEEERQRGNFPDRFSGHQFPNYSSELNVNALLLGDSALYLCASSLLERGLDEQYFGPGTRLTVT.

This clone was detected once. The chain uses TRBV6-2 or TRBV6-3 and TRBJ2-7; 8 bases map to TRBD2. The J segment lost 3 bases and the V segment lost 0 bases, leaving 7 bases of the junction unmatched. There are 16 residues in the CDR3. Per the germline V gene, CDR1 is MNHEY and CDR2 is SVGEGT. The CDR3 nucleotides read TGTGCCAGCAGTTACTCGCCGATAGCGGGACGCTACGAGCAGTACTTC. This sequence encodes CASSYSPIAGRYEQYF.

CDR3: CASSLYQGAGETQYF. In nucleotides, the CDR3 is TGTGCCAGCAGCTTATACCAGGGGGCAGGGGAGACCCAGTACTTC. The genes are TRBV11-1 and TRBJ2-5, with 8 bases matching TRBD1. The germline V gene encodes CDR1 SGHAT and CDR2 FQDESV (reference sequence). V shed 2 bases, J shed 5 bases, and the junction held 7 bases outside the gene matches. The CDR3 is made up of 15 amino acids.

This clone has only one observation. The chain's CDR3 is CASLLKRRVQSEAFF. The CDR3 DNA sequence: TGCGCCAGCCTTCTTAAACGTCGGGTTCAGAGTGAAGCTTTCTTT. The V and J genes are TRBV23-1 and TRBJ1-1; D call uncertain. TRBV23-1 is an open reading frame, and its role is uncertain. V was clipped by 8 bases and J by 7 bases, with 23 bases between them. This CDR3 is built from 15 residues.